The clone carrying this T cell receptor beta chain appeared once. The antigen is undetermined. Compared with germline, one end of the junction differs, possibly owing to a read error. The data were taken from a study of cytomegalovirus exposure and HLA in healthy donors. About the study: Earlier sequencing of some 190 million T cells yielded roughly 120 million unique TCR beta sequences. The Caucasian-associated ancestry cluster held over 80% of a few hundred genotyped donors.

Findings and limits, study-wide: No immune exposure information besides CMV serostatus was available.

The CDR3 totals 15 residues. Germline V gene sequence: CDR1 SQVTM, CDR2 ANQGSEA. PCR primers comprised 60 Vbeta and 13 Jbeta primers. Profiling relied on immunoSEQ multiplex PCR, and the TCRdb table lists in-frame clones only, not all of them. The repertoire holds 110,000 to 150,000 clones, 75% seen once, with over 6% in the top ten. V is TRBV29-1 and J is TRBJ2-6; tentatively, D is TRBD1 (5 bases). The sequence came from a man aged 25-45 years in good health and CMV-seronegative. The sequenced sample was PBMCs. The CDR3 nucleotides are TGCAGCGTTGGACAAGGTGGCTCTGGGGCCAACGGCCTGACTTTC. It is translated as CSVGQGGSGANGLTF.